The clone carrying this T cell receptor beta chain was seen repeatedly, ten times or more. The target antigen is unknown. This entry belongs to a study of T cells in Graves' hyperthyroidism and ophthalmopathy. Study conclusions and caveats: Most clonotypes expanded in thyroid above 0.001 were likewise present in blood.

It was RNA transcripts that yielded the amplified TCR beta CDR3 regions. Primed by the HTBI set, a first-round RT-PCR was run on the TCR CDR3. TCRdb ran MiXCR on the multiplex PCR reads and lists one entry per CDR3 protein. The table has 40,000 to 65,000 distinct CDR3 sequences, under 50% seen once. The CDR3 has 15 amino acids. In germline, CDR1 is DFQATT, CDR2 SNEGSKA (reference sequence). Trimming stripped 1 base from V and 0 bases from J, with 11 bases between. Sample: blood. The source of this sequence is a woman aged 45-59 years with Graves' ophthalmopathy. This sequence joins TRBV20-1 and TRBJ2-3, with a tentative D call TRBD2 (6 bases). The DNA of the CDR3 is TGCAGTGCTAGAGGGGTGCGGGATAGCACAGATACGCAGTATTTT. Residues: CSARGVRDSTDTQYF.